A single sample is the source of the 9 T cell receptor beta chains below, sequenced in a study of human T cells and chemical hapten exposure. The time point is: patch test 2, 6 weeks after DPC sensitization. This sample's treatment: therapeutic diphenylcyclopropenone sensitization with weekly scalp DPC. TCRdb fed the RACE reads into MiXCR, producing one record per CDR3 protein. The sample lists hundreds of thousands of distinct CDR3 sequences, about 6.3% occurring once. The sequencing used whole blood, collected in connection with sensitization to the hapten diphenylcyclopropenone (DPC). The source is a woman younger than 30 with alopecia areata. Some clones in this sample may be carry-over from other donors' samples.

The chain joins TRBV5-1 to TRBJ2-2, with a tentative D call TRBD2 (5 bases). Germline V CDR1 and CDR2: SGHRS, YFSETQ. The CDR3 spans 14 residues. V lost 1 base, J lost 4 bases, and 8 bases lay in between. The chain's CDR3 is CASSLPGSTGELFF. The CDR3 nucleotides are TGCGCCAGCAGCTTGCCTGGGAGCACCGGGGAGCTGTTTTTT.

The sample holds a few counts of this clonotype. J is TRBJ2-1 and V is TRBV6-1; 9 nucleotides align to TRBD1. Per the germline V gene, CDR1 is MNHNS and CDR2 is SASEGT. Losses at the gene ends were 8 bases for V and 0 bases for J; bases not matched to a gene: 8. The CDR3 runs 16 residues. Here the CDR3 reads CASGTGSLSSYNEQFF. For the CDR3, the DNA is TGTGCCAGCGGGACAGGGTCACTGAGCTCCTACAATGAGCAGTTCTTC.

There are many counts of this clonotype. CDR3 DNA sequence: TGTGCCAGCAGTTACAACCAGGGTTCCTCCGGAAACACCATATATTTT. This gives the protein CASSYNQGSSGNTIYF. The V gene is TRBV6-5, the J gene TRBJ1-3; possible D gene TRBD1, 5 bases. Per the germline V gene, CDR1 is MNHEY and CDR2 is SVGAGI. The CDR3 loop spans 16 amino acids. Trimming cost V 2 bases and J 4 bases, with 15 bases left between them.

Only a few counts were recorded for this clonotype. The V gene is TRBV12-3 or TRBV12-4, the J gene TRBJ2-5; a weak D match, TRBD1 (6 bases). CDR3 length equals 14 residues. Trimming took off 6 bases at V and 1 base at J, with 12 bases between the two ends. For the CDR3, the DNA is TGTGCCAGCAGGCCGAGGACAGCCCAAGAGACCCAGTACTTC. It yields the protein CASRPRTAQETQYF.

This clonotype showed up many times. The CDR3 nucleotides read TGCAGTGCTACCCAGCATTCAACTAATGAAAAACTGTTTTTT. Its translation: CSATQHSTNEKLFF. The rearrangement uses TRBV20-1 and TRBJ1-4; D is unresolved. This CDR3 contains 14 residues. The V end lost 4 bases, the J end lost 0 bases, and 9 bases lay between the germline ends. CDR1 DFQATT and CDR2 SNEGSKA come from the germline V gene (reference sequence).

The chain links TRBV24-1 to TRBJ2-1, with D uncertain. CDR3 length: 14 residues. V was clipped by 5 bases and J by 0 bases, with 7 bases between them. The germline V gene has CDR1 KGHDR and CDR2 SFDVKD. The CDR3, as DNA: TGTGCCACCAGTGTCTCGAACTCCTACAATGAGCAGTTCTTC. This sequence encodes CATSVSNSYNEQFF.

The chain couples TRBV3-1 to TRBJ2-1; D not certain. Trimming left V 4 bases short and J 10 bases short, with 20 bases between. The CDR3 extends over 15 amino acids. CDR1 is LGHDT, CDR2 YNNKEL, per germline (reference sequence). This chain's CDR3 is CASSPRTAANSEQFF. As DNA, the CDR3 is TGTGCCAGCAGCCCCCGGACGGCGGCAAATTCCGAGCAGTTCTTC.

This clonotype was counted ten times or more. The chain links TRBV6-2 or TRBV6-3 to TRBJ1-5, with 8 bases fitting TRBD1. This CDR3 comprises 16 residues. From germline, CDR1 is MNHEY and CDR2 SVGEGT. Trimming took 5 bases from V and 1 from J; bases not matched to a gene: 7. As DNA, the CDR3 is TGTGCCAGCAGTCGACACCGACAGGGGAGCAATCAGCCCCAGCATTTT. This gives the protein CASSRHRQGSNQPQHF.

This clonotype has ten or more counts. V gene TRBV24-1 combines with J gene TRBJ1-5; D might be TRBD1 (5 bases). The CDR3 has 14 residues. Between the trimmed V and J ends, which lost 0 bases and 4 bases, there was a span of 6 bases. Germline CDR1 is KGHDR and CDR2 is SFDVKD. CDR3 in amino acids: CATSDLGGNQPQHF. The CDR3 nucleotides read TGTGCCACCAGTGATTTGGGGGGTAATCAGCCCCAGCATTTT.